The 31 T cell receptor beta chains in this list originate from one sample, sequenced in a study of chemoradiotherapy in HPV16-positive cancers. Using immunoSEQ multiplex PCR, the repertoire was profiled, and TCRdb retains in-frame clones only, with some absent. Among approximately 20,000 clones, about 90% were seen once, and the ten largest hold approximately 5%. Sequencing was performed on blood, taken from a patient who underwent chemoradiotherapy. The receptors come from a human donor with HPV-associated anogenital cancer.

This chain uses TRBV27 with TRBJ1-2; D possibly corresponds to TRBD1 (6 bases). In germline, CDR1 is MNHEY, CDR2 SMNVEV (reference sequence). The CDR3 spans 13 residues. V was cut by 2 bases and J by 3 bases, with 7 bases left in between. The CDR3: CASSLDRYYGYTF. The CDR3 DNA reads TGTGCCAGCAGTTTAGACAGGTACTATGGCTACACCTTC.

Concerning this clone itself: The same CDR3 arises from other DNA sequences in this sample as well. The rearrangement links TRBV19 to TRBJ1-2, with a possible D match to TRBD1 (6 bases). V lost 7 bases, J lost 3 bases, and 15 bases lay in between. CDR3 length: 14 amino acids. Germline V gives CDR1 LNHDA, CDR2 SQIVND (reference sequence). The chain's CDR3 is CASKGRGADYGYTF. Written as DNA, the CDR3 is TGTGCCAGTAAAGGTCGGGGGGCCGACTATGGCTACACCTTC.

This clone showed up just once. The V call is TRBV27, the J call TRBJ1-5, with D maybe TRBD1 (6 bases). CDR1 MNHEY and CDR2 SMNVEV come from the germline V gene (reference sequence). The CDR3 is 14 amino acids. V was shortened by 6 bases and J by 4 bases, with 13 bases between the two germline ends. CDR3 protein: CASRPGQLNQPQHF. For the CDR3, the DNA is TGTGCCAGCAGGCCGGGACAACTTAATCAGCCCCAGCATTTT.

The chain employs TRBV7-8 and TRBJ2-7; TRBD1 aligns across 12 bases. V lost 5 bases and J lost 1; bases outside the gene matches: 12. CDR1 and CDR2 from the germline V gene are SGHVS and FQNEAQ. The CDR3 spans 18 residues. DNA of the CDR3: TGTGCCAGCAGCCCCTCCGGGACAGGGGGCCGGGGGTCCTACGAGCAGTACTTC. Translation gives CASSPSGTGGRGSYEQYF.

The J gene is TRBJ1-1, the V gene TRBV4-3; weak D call: TRBD1 (5 bases). CDR3 length: 13 amino acids. Germline-derived CDR1 and CDR2 are LGHNA and YSLEER. With 0 bases removed from V and 7 bases from J, the gap between germline ends came to 9 bases. CDR3 sequence reads: CASSQDRGFEAFF. The CDR3 DNA follows: TGCGCCAGCAGCCAAGATAGGGGATTTGAAGCTTTCTTT.

The V call is TRBV6-5, the J call TRBJ2-7; 8 bases are shared with TRBD2. After removal of 4 bases from V and 2 bases from J, the junction contained 7 bases not matched to a gene. The germline V gene has CDR1 MNHEY and CDR2 SVGAGI. The CDR3 runs to 15 residues. The CDR3 sequence is CASSSGLGSTYEQYF. CDR3 in DNA: TGTGCCAGCAGTTCGGGACTAGGGTCTACCTACGAGCAGTACTTC.

This chain links TRBV19 with TRBJ1-3; 7 bases are shared with TRBD1. Per germline, CDR1 LNHDA and CDR2 SQIVND (reference sequence). The ends lost 5 bases at V and 0 bases at J; junction bases unmatched: 7. This CDR3 comprises 16 residues. The CDR3 DNA sequence: TGTGCCAGTAGTTACGACAGGGTGAGCTCTGGAAACACCATATATTTT. It encodes CASSYDRVSSGNTIYF.

The chain combines TRBV5-1 with TRBJ2-2; possibly TRBD1 or TRBD2 for D (5 bases each). The germline V gene has CDR1 SGHRS and CDR2 YFSETQ. The CDR3 sequence is 15 residues long. Trimming left V 6 bases short and J 2 bases short, with 14 bases between. Written as DNA, the CDR3 is TGCGCCAGCATACACGGGACCCCCAACACCGGGGAGCTGTTTTTT. Amino acid sequence: CASIHGTPNTGELFF.

This CDR3 reads CASSLADSQNNSPLHF. The DNA of the CDR3 is TGCGCCAGCAGCTTGGCCGACAGCCAAAATAATTCACCCCTCCACTTT. The rearrangement joins TRBV5-1 to TRBJ1-6; possibly TRBD1 for D (5 bases). The germline CDR1 and CDR2 sequences are SGHRS and YFSETQ. The germline V and J ends were trimmed by 0 bases and 5 bases, with 12 bases remaining between them. The CDR3 runs to 16 residues. The full variable domain, completed using reference TRBV5-1 and TRBJ1-6, is KAGVTQTPRYLIKTRGQQVTLSCSPISGHRSVSWYQQTPGQGLQFLFEYFSETQRNKGNFPGRFSGRQFSNSRSEMNVSTLELGDSALYLCASSLADSQNNSPLHFGNGTRLTVT.

J is TRBJ1-1 and V is TRBV29-1, with 7 bases fitting TRBD1. From germline, CDR1 is SQVTM and CDR2 ANQGSEA. CDR3 length equals 15 residues. V was pared by 2 bases and J by 1 base, with 7 bases of the junction left unmatched. The CDR3 loop reads CSVEPATGSNTEAFF. In nucleotides, the CDR3 is TGCAGCGTTGAACCCGCGACAGGGTCGAACACTGAAGCTTTCTTT.

The rearrangement uses TRBV4-2 and TRBJ1-3; D might be TRBD1 (5 bases). Trimming cost V 0 bases and J 9 bases, with 12 bases left between them. The length of the CDR3 is 14 residues. From germline, CDR1 is LGHNA and CDR2 YNFKEQ. DNA of the CDR3: TGTGCCAGCAGCCAAGATCCTGGGGGTGGCACCATATATTTT. Amino acids: CASSQDPGGGTIYF.

This chain joins TRBV30 and TRBJ1-6; tentatively, D is TRBD1 (5 bases). This CDR3 has 12 residues. Germline-derived CDR1 and CDR2 are GTSNPN and SVGIG (reference sequence). The V gene lost 1 base and the J gene lost 10 bases, with 8 bases spanning the gap. The CDR3 loop reads CAWSGGRSPLHF. The CDR3 bases are TGTGCCTGGAGTGGGGGGAGATCACCCCTCCACTTT.

Comments on this clone: The sample carries other DNA sequences with the same CDR3. The chain recombines TRBV6-5 with TRBJ2-1, with D perhaps matching TRBD2 (6 bases). V lost 5 bases, J lost 2 bases, and 10 bases lay in between. Germline CDR1 reads MNHEY; CDR2 reads SVGAGI. The CDR3 totals 14 residues. The CDR3 loop reads CASSRTSPYNEQFF. The CDR3, as DNA: TGTGCCAGCAGTCGCACTAGCCCCTACAATGAGCAGTTCTTC.

The V and J genes are TRBV7-3 and TRBJ1-6; 7 bases line up with TRBD1. Germline CDR1 SGHTA, CDR2 FQGTGA. The trim removed 4 bases at V and 6 bases at J, leaving 3 bases unmatched. CDR3 size: 14 residues. CDR3 nucleotides: TGTGCCAGCAGCTGGACAGGCAGTAATTCACCCCTCCACTTT. Translation gives CASSWTGSNSPLHF.

This clone has a single count. The rearrangement uses TRBV30 and TRBJ2-5; TRBD1 matches 9 bases. The CDR3 has 14 amino acids. Trimming removed 2 bases from V and 4 bases from J; junction bases left unmatched: 5. Germline V lookup: CDR1 GTSNPN, CDR2 SVGIG (reference sequence). The CDR3 is CAWSRDRVGETQYF. CDR3 coding DNA: TGTGCCTGGAGTAGGGACAGGGTGGGAGAGACCCAGTACTTC.

The chain couples TRBV5-1 to TRBJ1-2; D may be TRBD1 (6 bases). The V gene's germline CDR1 is SGHRS and CDR2 YFSETQ. The V end was cut by 4 bases, the J end by 4 bases, with 20 bases between. The CDR3 covers 16 residues. The CDR3 sequence: CASSQDSHIPLYGYTF. CDR3 nucleotides: TGCGCCAGCAGCCAGGACAGTCACATCCCCCTCTATGGCTACACCTTC. Drawing the rest from reference TRBV5-1 and TRBJ1-2, the complete variable domain is KAGVTQTPRYLIKTRGQQVTLSCSPISGHRSVSWYQQTPGQGLQFLFEYFSETQRNKGNFPGRFSGRQFSNSRSEMNVSTLELGDSALYLCASSQDSHIPLYGYTFGSGTRLTVV.

The chain joins TRBV10-3 to TRBJ2-5; 12 nucleotides agree with TRBD1. Germline V gives CDR1 ENHRY, CDR2 SYGVKD. Unmatched junction bases numbered 8, after V lost 4 bases and J lost 5 bases. The CDR3 has 16 residues. The CDR3 reads CAISGEGTGGEETQYF. The CDR3, as DNA: TGTGCCATCAGTGGGGAAGGGACAGGGGGCGAGGAGACCCAGTACTTC.

V and J are TRBV29-1 and TRBJ2-4, with a tentative D call TRBD2 (5 bases). Germline V gene data show CDR1 as SQVTM and CDR2 as ANQGSEA. Trimming cost V 7 bases and J 0 bases, with 13 bases left between them. This CDR3 has 14 amino acids. CDR3 amino acids: CSARTQLAKNIQYF. CDR3 nucleotides: TGCAGCGCTCGGACTCAGCTAGCCAAAAACATTCAGTACTTC.

Only a few counts were recorded for this clone. The chain joins TRBV9 to TRBJ2-6; perhaps TRBD2 as D (6 bases). V lost 3 bases to trimming and J lost 3 bases, with 7 bases between them. Germline V CDR1 and CDR2: SGDLS, YYNGEE. This CDR3 has 14 residues. CDR3 nucleotides: TGTGCCAGCAGCGGGGGAGGTGGGGCCAACGTCCTGACTTTC. As protein: CASSGGGGANVLTF.

The gene calls are TRBV5-6 and TRBJ1-3; a weak D match, TRBD1 (6 bases). This CDR3 contains 16 residues. V lost 6 bases and J 0 bases, leaving 16 bases between the germline ends. Germline CDR1 SGHDT, CDR2 YYEEEE. The CDR3, as DNA: TGTGCCAGCATCCTAACAGGGATAGCCTCTGGAAACACCATATATTTT. This translates into CASILTGIASGNTIYF.

The chain uses TRBV7-2 and TRBJ2-3; D unresolved. There are 12 residues in the CDR3. Between the trimmed V and J ends, which lost 1 base and 8 bases, there was a span of 7 bases. The germline V gene has CDR1 SGHTA and CDR2 FQGNSA. CDR3 loop: CASSLETGTQYF. For the CDR3, the DNA is TGTGCCAGCAGCTTAGAAACTGGTACGCAGTATTTT. The full variable domain, its missing parts supplied by reference TRBV7-2 and TRBJ2-3, is GAGVSQSPSNKVTEKGKDVELRCDPISGHTALYWYRQSLGQGLEFLIYFQGNSAPDKSGLPSDRFSAERTGGSVSTLTIQRTQQEDSAVYLCASSLETGTQYFGPGTRLTVL.

This chain uses TRBV30 with TRBJ1-6; 7 nucleotides agree with TRBD1. Germline V lookup: CDR1 GTSNPN, CDR2 SVGIG (reference sequence). This CDR3 spans 17 amino acids. J lost 6 bases, V lost 3 bases, and 14 bases had no gene match. As DNA, the CDR3 is TGTGCCTGGAGGAGCCTAAGGGGGCCCAGGAGTAATTCACCCCTCCACTTT. Protein: CAWRSLRGPRSNSPLHF.

The V call is TRBV15, the J call TRBJ1-5, with a weak D call TRBD1 (5 bases). This CDR3 comprises 14 residues. Trimming removed 5 bases at V and 9 bases at J, with 17 bases between. Germline values: CDR1 LNHNV, CDR2 YYDKDF (reference sequence). CDR3 nucleotides: TGTGCCACCAGCCGTACGGGGGGGATCATGCCCCAGCATTTT. Protein: CATSRTGGIMPQHF.

This clone was seen a few times. This CDR3 reads CASSSRDQGNQPQHF. The CDR3 DNA sequence: TGTGCCAGCAGTTCCCGGGACCAGGGCAATCAGCCCCAGCATTTT. The rearrangement links TRBV6-5 to TRBJ1-5; a possible D gene is TRBD1 (5 bases). Trimming removed 4 bases at V and 2 bases at J, with 12 bases between. The CDR3 sequence is 15 residues long. From germline, CDR1 is MNHEY and CDR2 SVGAGI.

The chain uses TRBV6-5 and TRBJ2-7; D gene unclear. The germline V gene encodes CDR1 MNHEY and CDR2 SVGAGI. This CDR3 contains 15 residues. Trimming cost V 8 bases and J 3 bases, with 20 bases left between them. This CDR3 is CASHSGRNPIYEQYF. In nucleotides, the CDR3 is TGTGCCAGCCACTCTGGAAGAAACCCGATCTACGAGCAGTACTTC.

V gene TRBV5-1 combines with J gene TRBJ2-7; 12 bases align to TRBD1. Germline V gives CDR1 SGHRS, CDR2 YFSETQ. This CDR3 is built from 15 residues. J gave up 4 bases and V 4 bases, and 6 bases lay outside the gene matches. The CDR3 nucleotides are TGCGCCAGCAGCCCACCGGGACAGGGGGCTTACGAGCAGTACTTC. As protein: CASSPPGQGAYEQYF.

This rearrangement joins TRBV28 to TRBJ2-6; the D is unclear. Germline lookup yields CDR1 MDHEN and CDR2 SYDVKM. V was pared by 5 bases and J by 1 base, with 9 bases between. This CDR3 spans 15 amino acids. The CDR3 region has the DNA TGTGCCAGCAGTCTGTTGGGTTCTGGGGCCAACGTCCTGACTTTC. It specifies CASSLLGSGANVLTF. Full variable domain (missing parts from reference TRBV28 and TRBJ2-6): DVKVTQSSRYLVKRTGEKVFLECVQDMDHENMFWYRQDPGLGLRLIYFSYDVKMKEKGDIPEGYSVSREKKERFSLILESASTNQTSMYLCASSLLGSGANVLTFGAGSRLTVL.

This clone has more than one count but fewer than ten. The genes are TRBV7-2 and TRBJ1-1; unclear D gene. CDR1 is SGHTA, CDR2 FQGNSA, per germline. Deletions cut 4 bases from V and 7 bases from J, with 10 bases between. The length of the CDR3 is 12 residues. The DNA for the CDR3 is TGTGCCAGCAGCTACGGTCGGGGTGAAGCTTTCTTT. Translating gives CASSYGRGEAFF.

J is TRBJ2-2 and V is TRBV2; possibly TRBD1 or TRBD2 for D (5 bases each). This CDR3 contains 12 residues. Germline V CDR1 and CDR2: SNHLY, FYNNEI. Trimming cost V 7 bases and J 4 bases, with 7 bases left between them. The CDR3 loop is CASNGGTGELFF. In nucleotides, the CDR3 is TGTGCCAGCAATGGGGGCACCGGGGAGCTGTTTTTT.

This clone has only one observation. The gene calls are TRBV6-5 and TRBJ2-3, with D unresolved. V lost 4 bases and J lost 2, with 10 bases in between. This CDR3 has 14 amino acids. Germline V CDR1 and CDR2: MNHEY, SVGAGI. This CDR3 is CASSSGQYTDTQYF. The CDR3, as DNA: TGTGCCAGCAGTTCCGGGCAGTACACAGATACGCAGTATTTT.

The V gene is TRBV6-1, the J gene TRBJ2-1, with D unclear. The CDR3 covers 13 residues. Trimming removed 0 bases at V and 5 bases at J, with 5 bases between. Germline assignment: CDR1 MNHNS and CDR2 SASEGT. The CDR3 loop is CASSEAAHNEQFF. In nucleotides, the CDR3 is TGTGCCAGCAGTGAAGCGGCTCACAATGAGCAGTTCTTC.